This TCR beta chain stems from a study of lymphopenia after photon versus proton radiotherapy. Measured with immunoSEQ multiplex PCR; TCRdb has only the in-frame clones, and not every one. The top ten clones hold approximately 10% of a sample with approximately 23,000 clones, 85% to 90% of them seen once. V shed 6 bases, J shed 4 bases, and the junction held 4 bases outside the gene matches. Germline CDR1 reads MNHNS; CDR2 reads SASEGT. This CDR3 is 13 amino acids long. This TCR was recovered from a man older than 75 with esophageal cancer. The sequencing used peripheral blood, collected from a patient treated with proton-based radiotherapy. This sequence joins TRBV6-1 and TRBJ1-1, with TRBD1 matching 8 bases. The CDR3 bases are TGTGCCAGCAGCGTCACAGGGGGCACTGAAGCTTTCTTT. Translation gives CASSVTGGTEAFF.